These 5 T cell receptor beta chains came from one sample sequenced in a study of blood T cell repertoires in COVID-19. TCRdb's copy holds only in-frame clones and misses some; the assay was immunoSEQ multiplex PCR. The sample yields about 160,000 clones, approximately 84% seen once. The material sequenced was peripheral blood. The receptor set was obtained from a woman older than 75 with acute or convalescent COVID-19.

V is TRBV2 and J is TRBJ1-5; no clear D. With 6 bases removed from V and 6 bases from J, the gap between germline ends came to 12 bases. Germline V gene data show CDR1 as SNHLY and CDR2 as FYNNEI. CDR3 length: 13 residues. DNA for the CDR3: TGTGCCAGCAGGGAGGGAAGAGGTCAGCCCCAGCATTTT. Encoded protein: CASREGRGQPQHF.

CDR3 nucleotides: TGTGCCAGCAGCCATCCGGGACAGAGTAACACTGAAGCTTTCTTT. This translates into CASSHPGQSNTEAFF. The V and J genes are TRBV3-1 (or the pseudogene TRBV3-2) and TRBJ1-1; 7 bases map to TRBD1. Per germline, CDR1 LGHDT and CDR2 YNNKEL (reference sequence). After removal of 3 bases from V and 2 bases from J, the junction contained 6 bases not matched to a gene. The CDR3 loop spans 15 amino acids.

V and J are TRBV7-2 and TRBJ2-1, with D maybe TRBD2 (5 bases). The V end lost 3 bases, the J end lost 4 bases, and 10 bases lay between the germline ends. The germline V gene encodes CDR1 SGHTA and CDR2 FQGNSA. CDR3 size: 14 residues. The CDR3 loop reads CASSFSDSYNEQFF. The CDR3, as DNA: TGTGCCAGCAGCTTCTCGGACTCGTACAATGAGCAGTTCTTC.

The CDR3 loop reads CASSVLAGQGATGELFF. CDR3 DNA sequence: TGTGCCAGCAGTGTATTGGCCGGACAGGGAGCCACCGGGGAGCTGTTTTTT. V is TRBV6-1 and J is TRBJ2-2, with 8 bases aligning to TRBD1. The germline gives CDR1 MNHNS, CDR2 SASEGT. V shed 4 bases, J shed 4 bases, and the junction held 11 bases outside the gene matches. This CDR3 contains 17 residues.

The chain recombines TRBV4-1 with TRBJ1-1, with TRBD1 identical over 9 bases. This CDR3 comprises 15 residues. Germline values: CDR1 MGHRA, CDR2 YSYEKL. J was trimmed by 4 bases and V by 5 bases; bases with no gene match: 8. CDR3 nucleotide sequence: TGCGCCAGCAGCATGGGACAGGGATTGGTCACTGAAGCTTTCTTT. This translates into CASSMGQGLVTEAFF.